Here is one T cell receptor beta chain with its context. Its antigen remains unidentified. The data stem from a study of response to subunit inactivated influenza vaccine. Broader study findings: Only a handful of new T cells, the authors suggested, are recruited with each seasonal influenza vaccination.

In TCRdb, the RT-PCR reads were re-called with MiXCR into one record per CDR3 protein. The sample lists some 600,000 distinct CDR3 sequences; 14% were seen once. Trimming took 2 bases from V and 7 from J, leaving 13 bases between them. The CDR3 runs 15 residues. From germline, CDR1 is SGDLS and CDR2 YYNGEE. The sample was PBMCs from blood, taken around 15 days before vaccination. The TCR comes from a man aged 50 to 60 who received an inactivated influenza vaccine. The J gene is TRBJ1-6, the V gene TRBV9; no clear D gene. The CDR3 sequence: CASSVGPTINSPLHF. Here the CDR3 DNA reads TGTGCCAGCAGCGTTGGGCCGACTATAAATTCACCCCTCCACTTT.